This TCR beta chain came from a study of T-cell memory formation after mild COVID-19. Study summary: Clusters were largely donor specific. Notes on the study in general: There were some responding clones in pre-infection memory, which suggested that cross-reactive memory had joined.

TCRdb recomputed calls from the 5' RACE reads with MiXCR, one row per CDR3 protein. Here the sample spans 40,000 to 55,000 distinct CDR3 sequences, 9.5% to 15% being singletons. The CDR3 consists of 15 residues. The V end was cut by 0 bases, the J end by 4 bases, with 12 bases between. CDR1 and CDR2 from the germline V gene are LGHDT and YNNKEL (reference sequence). This clonotype was seen a handful of times. Its antigen is unidentified. The material sequenced was PBMCs or a T cell subset sorted from them (not recorded which). J is TRBJ1-1 and V is TRBV3-1; possibly TRBD1 for D (6 bases). The sequence came from a man in his late teens or twenties who had mild COVID-19 (a few samples of this study predate the infection). Cell type and time point are not known. In DNA form, the CDR3 reads TGTGCCAGCAGCCAAGAACCCATCAGGGGCACTGAAGCTTTCTTT. Its protein is CASSQEPIRGTEAFF.